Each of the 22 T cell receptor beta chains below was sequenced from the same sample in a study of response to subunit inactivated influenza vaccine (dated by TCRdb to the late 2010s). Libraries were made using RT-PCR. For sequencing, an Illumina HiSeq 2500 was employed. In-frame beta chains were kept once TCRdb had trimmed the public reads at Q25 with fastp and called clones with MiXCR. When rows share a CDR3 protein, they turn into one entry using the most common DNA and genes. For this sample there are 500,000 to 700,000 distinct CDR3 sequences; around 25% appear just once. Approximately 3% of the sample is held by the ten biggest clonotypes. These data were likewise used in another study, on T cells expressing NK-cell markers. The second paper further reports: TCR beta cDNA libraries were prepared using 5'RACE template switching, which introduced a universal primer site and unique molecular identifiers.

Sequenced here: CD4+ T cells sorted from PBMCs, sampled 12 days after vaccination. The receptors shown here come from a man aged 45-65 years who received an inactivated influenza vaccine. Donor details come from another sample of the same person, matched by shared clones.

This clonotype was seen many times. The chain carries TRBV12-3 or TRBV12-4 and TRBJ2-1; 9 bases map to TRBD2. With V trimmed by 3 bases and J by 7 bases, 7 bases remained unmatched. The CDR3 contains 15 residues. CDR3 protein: CASSFRAGGWNEQFF. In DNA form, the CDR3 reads TGTGCCAGCAGTTTTCGGGCGGGGGGGTGGAATGAGCAGTTCTTC.

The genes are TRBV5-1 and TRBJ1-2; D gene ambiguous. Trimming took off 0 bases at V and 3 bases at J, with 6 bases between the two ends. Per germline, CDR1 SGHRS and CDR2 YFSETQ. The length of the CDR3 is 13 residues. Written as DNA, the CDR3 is TGCGCCAGCAGCTTGGACGGGGACTATGGCTACACCTTC. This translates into CASSLDGDYGYTF.

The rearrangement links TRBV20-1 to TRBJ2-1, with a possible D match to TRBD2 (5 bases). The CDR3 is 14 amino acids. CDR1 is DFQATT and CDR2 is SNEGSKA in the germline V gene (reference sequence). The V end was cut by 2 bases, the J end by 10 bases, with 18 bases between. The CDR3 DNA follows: TGCAGTGCTAGACCGCGGGCTGGCCCGAAGGAGCAGTTCTTC. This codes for CSARPRAGPKEQFF.

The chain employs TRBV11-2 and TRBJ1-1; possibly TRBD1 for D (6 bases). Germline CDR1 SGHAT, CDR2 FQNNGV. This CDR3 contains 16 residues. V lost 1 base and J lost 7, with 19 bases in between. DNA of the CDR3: TGTGCCAGCAGCTTAGTGGAGGGCACAGGGCCGTATGAAGCTTTCTTT. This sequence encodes CASSLVEGTGPYEAFF.

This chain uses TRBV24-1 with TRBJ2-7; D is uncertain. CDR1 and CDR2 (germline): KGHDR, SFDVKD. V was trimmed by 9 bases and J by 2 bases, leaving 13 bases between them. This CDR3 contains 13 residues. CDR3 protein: CATESPFTYEQYF. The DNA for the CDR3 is TGTGCCACCGAGTCTCCGTTTACCTACGAGCAGTACTTC.

The CDR3: CASSRVPVSNQPQHF. CDR3 in DNA: TGTGCCAGTAGTAGGGTCCCGGTCAGCAATCAGCCCCAGCATTTT. The chain joins TRBV19 to TRBJ1-5; unclear D gene. This CDR3 contains 15 residues. Trimming removed 4 bases from V and 1 base from J, with 11 bases in between. Germline assignment: CDR1 LNHDA and CDR2 SQIVND (reference sequence).

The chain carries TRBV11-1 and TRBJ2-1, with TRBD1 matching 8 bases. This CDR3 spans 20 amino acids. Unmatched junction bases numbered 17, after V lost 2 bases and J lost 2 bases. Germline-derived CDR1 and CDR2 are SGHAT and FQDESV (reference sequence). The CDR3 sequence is CASSLPRGLQGESTYNEQFF. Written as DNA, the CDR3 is TGTGCCAGCAGCTTACCCAGGGGGTTACAGGGGGAGAGTACCTACAATGAGCAGTTCTTC.

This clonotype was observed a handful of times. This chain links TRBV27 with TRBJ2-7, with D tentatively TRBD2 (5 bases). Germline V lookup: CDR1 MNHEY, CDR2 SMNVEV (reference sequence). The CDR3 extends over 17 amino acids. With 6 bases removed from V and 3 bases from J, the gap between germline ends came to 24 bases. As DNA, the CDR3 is TGTGCCAGCAGCCCTCTTGGGATCCGGAGGTACTTCTACGAGCAGTACTTC. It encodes CASSPLGIRRYFYEQYF.

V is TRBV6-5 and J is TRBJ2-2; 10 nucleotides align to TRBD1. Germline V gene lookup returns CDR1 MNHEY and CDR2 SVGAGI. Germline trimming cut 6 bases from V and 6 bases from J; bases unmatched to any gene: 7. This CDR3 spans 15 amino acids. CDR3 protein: CASRLGQGGSGELFF. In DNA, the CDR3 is TGTGCCAGCAGATTAGGACAGGGGGGTTCCGGGGAGCTGTTTTTT.

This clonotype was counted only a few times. DNA of the CDR3: TGTGCCAGCAGTCCCTCAAGGGAATCGGCTTTCTTT. Protein sequence: CASSPSRESAFF. The chain is built from TRBV28 and TRBJ1-1; no reliable D call. Germline assignment: CDR1 MDHEN and CDR2 SYDVKM. V shed 5 bases and J shed 11 bases, with 15 bases lying between them. CDR3 length equals 12 residues.

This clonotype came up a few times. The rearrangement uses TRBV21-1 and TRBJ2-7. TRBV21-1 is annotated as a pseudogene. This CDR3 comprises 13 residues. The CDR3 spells CASSKGWLREQYF. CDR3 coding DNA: TGTGCCAGCAGCAAAGGGTGGCTGCGCGAGCAGTACTTC.

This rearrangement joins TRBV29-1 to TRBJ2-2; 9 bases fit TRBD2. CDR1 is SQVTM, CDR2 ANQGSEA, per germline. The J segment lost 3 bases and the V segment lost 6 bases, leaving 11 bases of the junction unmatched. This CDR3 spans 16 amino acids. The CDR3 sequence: CSVAGTSKGYTGELFF. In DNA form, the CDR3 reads TGCAGCGTCGCCGGGACTAGCAAAGGGTACACCGGGGAGCTGTTTTTT.

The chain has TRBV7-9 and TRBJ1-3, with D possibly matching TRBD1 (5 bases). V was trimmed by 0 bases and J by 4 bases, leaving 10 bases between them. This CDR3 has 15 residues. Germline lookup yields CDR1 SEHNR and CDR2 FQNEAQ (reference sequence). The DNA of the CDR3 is TGTGCCAGCAGCTTAGCCCGGGGGACCGGAAACACCATATATTTT. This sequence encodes CASSLARGTGNTIYF.

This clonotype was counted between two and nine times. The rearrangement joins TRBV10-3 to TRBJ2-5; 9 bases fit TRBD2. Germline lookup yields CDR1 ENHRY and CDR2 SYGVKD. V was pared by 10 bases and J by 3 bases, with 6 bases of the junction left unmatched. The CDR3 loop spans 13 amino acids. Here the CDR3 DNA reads TGTGCCAACCGAGCGGGGGGTGAAGAGACCCAGTACTTC. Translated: CANRAGGEETQYF.

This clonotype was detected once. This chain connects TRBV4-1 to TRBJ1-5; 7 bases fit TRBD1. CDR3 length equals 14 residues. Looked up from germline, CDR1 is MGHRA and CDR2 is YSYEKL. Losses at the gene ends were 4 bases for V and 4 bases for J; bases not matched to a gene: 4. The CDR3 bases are TGCGCCAGCAGCCGGGACAGCTTTAATCAGCCCCAGCATTTT. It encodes CASSRDSFNQPQHF.

DNA for the CDR3: TGTGCCAGCAGCTTGGCCCCGGGCAGTTGGAGCGAGCAGTACTTC. Its translation is CASSLAPGSWSEQYF. This rearrangement joins TRBV11-2 to TRBJ2-7; no definite D call. Looked up from germline, CDR1 is SGHAT and CDR2 is FQNNGV. Trimming shortened V by 3 bases and J by 6 bases, and 18 bases separated the two germline ends. The CDR3 sequence is 15 residues long.

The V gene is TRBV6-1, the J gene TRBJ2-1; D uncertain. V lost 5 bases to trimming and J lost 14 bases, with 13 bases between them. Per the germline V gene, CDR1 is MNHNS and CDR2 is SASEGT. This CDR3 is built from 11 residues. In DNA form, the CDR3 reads TGTGCCAGCAGTATCGGCTGGGTGGAGTTCTTC. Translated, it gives CASSIGWVEFF.

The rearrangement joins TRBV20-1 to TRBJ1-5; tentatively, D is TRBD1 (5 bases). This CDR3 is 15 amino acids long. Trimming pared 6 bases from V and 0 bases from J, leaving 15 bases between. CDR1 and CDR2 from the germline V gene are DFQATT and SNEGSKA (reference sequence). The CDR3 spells CSASWGGYSNQPQHF. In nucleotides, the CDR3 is TGCAGTGCCAGCTGGGGGGGTTATAGCAATCAGCCCCAGCATTTT.

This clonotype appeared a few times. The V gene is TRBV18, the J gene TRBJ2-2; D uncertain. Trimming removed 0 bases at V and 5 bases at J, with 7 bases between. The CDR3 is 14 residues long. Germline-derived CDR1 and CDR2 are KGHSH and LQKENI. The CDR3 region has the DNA TGTGCCAGCTCACCACCTATGGTAACCGGGGAGCTGTTTTTT. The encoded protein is CASSPPMVTGELFF.

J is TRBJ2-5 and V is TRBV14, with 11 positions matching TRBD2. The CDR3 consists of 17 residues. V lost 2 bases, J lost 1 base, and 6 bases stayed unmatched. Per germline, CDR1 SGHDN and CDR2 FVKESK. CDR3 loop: CASSQFGTSGTQETQYF. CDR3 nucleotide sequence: TGTGCCAGCAGCCAATTCGGGACTAGCGGAACCCAAGAGACCCAGTACTTC.

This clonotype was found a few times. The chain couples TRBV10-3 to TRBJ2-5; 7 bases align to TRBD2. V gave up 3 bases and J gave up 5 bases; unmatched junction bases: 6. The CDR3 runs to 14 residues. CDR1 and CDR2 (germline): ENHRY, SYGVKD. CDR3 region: CAISDGGGGETQYF. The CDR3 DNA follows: TGTGCCATCAGTGATGGGGGGGGAGGCGAGACCCAGTACTTC.

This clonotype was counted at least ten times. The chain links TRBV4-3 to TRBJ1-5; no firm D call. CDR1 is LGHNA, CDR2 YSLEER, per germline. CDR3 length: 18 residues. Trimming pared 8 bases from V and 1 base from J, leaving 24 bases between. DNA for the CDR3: TGCGCCAGCTCCACGGAGGGCGGAACCCCCAGAAGCAATCAGCCCCAGCATTTT. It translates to CASSTEGGTPRSNQPQHF.